Included here is one TCR beta chain sequence, with context. The data are from a study of blood T cell repertoires in COVID-19. About the study: From the United States, Italy and Spain came samples of acute and convalescent COVID-19. T cells, B-cell-depleted T cells, or PBMCs supplied cDNA or gDNA.

In the study's own analysis: Amplification of reference gene primers was used by the study to estimate nucleated cell counts. Data came from immunoSEQ multiplex PCR; TCRdb stores just in-frame clones and leaves some out. V and J calls and clone size are those listed in that table; D and trimming were worked out from the DNA. The sample has around 170,000 clones; about 81% are singletons. Seattle cases were enrolled at active infection and followed longitudinally. This CDR3 has 15 amino acids. V lost 3 bases and J 4 bases, leaving 15 bases between the germline ends. In germline, CDR1 is LGHNA, CDR2 YSLEER.

The chain uses TRBV4-3 and TRBJ1-1, with a tentative D call TRBD1 (5 bases). This TCR was sampled from a woman of 80 years or more with COVID-19, enrolled during active disease. Sequenced input: peripheral blood. The CDR3 DNA reads as TGCGCCAGCAGCCATGGGGTTGACGGGGGCACTGAAGCTTTCTTT. This gives the protein CASSHGVDGGTEAFF.